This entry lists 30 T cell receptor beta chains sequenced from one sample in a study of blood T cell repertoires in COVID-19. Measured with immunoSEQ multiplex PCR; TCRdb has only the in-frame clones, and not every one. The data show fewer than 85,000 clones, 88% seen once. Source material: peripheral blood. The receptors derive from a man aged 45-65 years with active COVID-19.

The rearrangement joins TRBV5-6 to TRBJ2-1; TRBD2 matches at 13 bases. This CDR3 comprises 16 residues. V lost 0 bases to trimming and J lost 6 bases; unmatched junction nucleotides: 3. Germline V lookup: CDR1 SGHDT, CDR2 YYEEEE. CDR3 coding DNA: TGTGCCAGCAGCTTGGCGGGGACTAGCGGGGTCAATGAGCAGTTCTTC. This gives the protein CASSLAGTSGVNEQFF.

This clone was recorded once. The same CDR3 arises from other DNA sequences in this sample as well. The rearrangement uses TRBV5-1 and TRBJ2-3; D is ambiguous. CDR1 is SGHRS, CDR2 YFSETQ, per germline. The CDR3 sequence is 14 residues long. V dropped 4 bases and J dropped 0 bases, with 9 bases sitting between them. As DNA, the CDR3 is TGCGCCAGCAGCCTCCCCTCTAGCACAGATACGCAGTATTTT. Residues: CASSLPSSTDTQYF. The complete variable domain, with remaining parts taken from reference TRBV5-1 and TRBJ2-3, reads KAGVTQTPRYLIKTRGQQVTLSCSPISGHRSVSWYQQTPGQGLQFLFEYFSETQRNKGNFPGRFSGRQFSNSRSEMNVSTLELGDSALYLCASSLPSSTDTQYFGPGTRLTVL.

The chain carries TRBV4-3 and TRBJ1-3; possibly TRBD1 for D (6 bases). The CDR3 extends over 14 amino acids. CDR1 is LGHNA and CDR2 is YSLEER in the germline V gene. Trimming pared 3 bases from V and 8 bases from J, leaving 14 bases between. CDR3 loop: CASSQTQGGDTIYF. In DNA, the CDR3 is TGCGCCAGCAGCCAGACACAGGGTGGTGACACCATATATTTT.

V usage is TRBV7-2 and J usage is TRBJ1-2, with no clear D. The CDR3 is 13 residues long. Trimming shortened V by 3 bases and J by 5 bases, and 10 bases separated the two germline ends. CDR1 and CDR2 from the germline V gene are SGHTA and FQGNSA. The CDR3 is CASSLLGSYGYTF. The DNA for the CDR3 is TGTGCCAGCAGCTTGCTAGGAAGTTATGGCTACACCTTC.

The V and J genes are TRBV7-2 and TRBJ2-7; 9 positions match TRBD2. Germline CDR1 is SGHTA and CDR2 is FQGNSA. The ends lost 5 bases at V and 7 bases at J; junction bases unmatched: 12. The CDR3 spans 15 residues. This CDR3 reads CASSPLAGGPGEQYF. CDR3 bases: TGTGCCAGCAGCCCCTTGGCGGGAGGGCCGGGGGAGCAGTACTTC.

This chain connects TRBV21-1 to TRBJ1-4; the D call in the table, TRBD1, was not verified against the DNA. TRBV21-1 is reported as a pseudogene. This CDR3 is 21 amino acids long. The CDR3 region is CASSKVDPGDRALATNEKLFF. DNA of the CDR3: TGTGCCAGCAGCAAAGTTGATCCAGGAGACAGGGCTCTTGCAACTAATGAAAAACTGTTTTTT.

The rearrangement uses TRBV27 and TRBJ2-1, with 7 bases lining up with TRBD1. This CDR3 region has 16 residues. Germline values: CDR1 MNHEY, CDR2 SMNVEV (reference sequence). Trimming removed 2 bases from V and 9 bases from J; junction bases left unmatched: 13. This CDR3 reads CASSLTPHYRGGEQFF. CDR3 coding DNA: TGTGCCAGCAGTTTAACCCCCCACTACAGGGGCGGTGAGCAGTTCTTC.

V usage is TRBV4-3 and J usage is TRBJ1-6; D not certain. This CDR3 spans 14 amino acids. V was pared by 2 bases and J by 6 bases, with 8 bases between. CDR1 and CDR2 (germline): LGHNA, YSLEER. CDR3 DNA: TGCGCCAGCAGCCAAACAGAGATTAATTCACCCCTCCACTTT. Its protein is CASSQTEINSPLHF.

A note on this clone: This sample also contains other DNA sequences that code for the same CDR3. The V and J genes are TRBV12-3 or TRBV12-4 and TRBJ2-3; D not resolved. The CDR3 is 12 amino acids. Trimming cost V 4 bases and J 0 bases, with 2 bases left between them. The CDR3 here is CASSSSTDTQYF. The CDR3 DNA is TGTGCCAGCAGTTCTAGCACAGATACGCAGTATTTT.

The CDR3 loop is CAIRPGRENSPLHF. In DNA form, the CDR3 reads TGTGCCATCAGGCCCGGGAGAGAAAATTCACCCCTCCACTTT. The rearrangement links TRBV10-3 to TRBJ1-6, with D hard to call. The CDR3 runs 14 residues. Trimming cost V 6 bases and J 7 bases, with 13 bases left between them. The germline V gene encodes CDR1 ENHRY and CDR2 SYGVKD.

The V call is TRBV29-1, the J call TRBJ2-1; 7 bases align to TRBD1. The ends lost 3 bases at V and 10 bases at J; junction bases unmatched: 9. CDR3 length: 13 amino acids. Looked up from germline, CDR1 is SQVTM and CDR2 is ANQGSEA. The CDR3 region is CSVDLATGHEQFF. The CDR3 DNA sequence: TGCAGCGTTGATCTGGCGACAGGGCACGAGCAGTTCTTC.

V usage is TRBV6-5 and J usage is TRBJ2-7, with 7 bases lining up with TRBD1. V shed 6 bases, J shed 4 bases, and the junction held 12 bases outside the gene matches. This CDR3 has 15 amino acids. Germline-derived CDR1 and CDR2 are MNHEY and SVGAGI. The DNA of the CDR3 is TGTGCCAGCAGAGGGACAGACAGGGATGGGTACGAGCAGTACTTC. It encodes CASRGTDRDGYEQYF.

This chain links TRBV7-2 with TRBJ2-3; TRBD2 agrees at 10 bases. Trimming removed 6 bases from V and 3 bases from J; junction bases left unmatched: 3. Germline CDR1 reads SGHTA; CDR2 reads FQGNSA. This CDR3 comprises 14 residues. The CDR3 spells CASSLAGATDTQYF. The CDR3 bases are TGTGCCAGCAGTCTAGCGGGGGCGACAGATACGCAGTATTTT.

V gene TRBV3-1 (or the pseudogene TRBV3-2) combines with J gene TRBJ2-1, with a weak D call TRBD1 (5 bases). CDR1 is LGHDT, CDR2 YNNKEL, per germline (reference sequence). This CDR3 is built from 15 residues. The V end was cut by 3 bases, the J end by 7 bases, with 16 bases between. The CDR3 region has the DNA TGTGCCAGCAGCCACCAAGGGTTTAAGGGGAATGAGCAGTTCTTC. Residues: CASSHQGFKGNEQFF.

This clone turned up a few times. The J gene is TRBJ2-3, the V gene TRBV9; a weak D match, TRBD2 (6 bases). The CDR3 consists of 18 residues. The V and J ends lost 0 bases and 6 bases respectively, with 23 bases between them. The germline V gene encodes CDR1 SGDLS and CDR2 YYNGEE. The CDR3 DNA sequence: TGTGCCAGCAGCGTAGCATCCTCAACGGGCGGGGACCTGGATACGCAGTATTTT. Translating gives CASSVASSTGGDLDTQYF. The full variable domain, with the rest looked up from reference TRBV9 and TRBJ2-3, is DSGVTQTPKHLITATGQRVTLRCSPRSGDLSVYWYQQSLDQGLQFLIQYYNGEERAKGNILERFSAQQFPDLHSELNLSSLELGDSALYFCASSVASSTGGDLDTQYFGPGTRLTVL.

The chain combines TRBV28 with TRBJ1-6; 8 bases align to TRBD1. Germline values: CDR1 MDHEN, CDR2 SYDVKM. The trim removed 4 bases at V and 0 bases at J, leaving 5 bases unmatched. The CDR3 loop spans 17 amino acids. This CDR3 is CASSSTGGFSYNSPLHF. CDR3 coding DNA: TGTGCCAGCAGTTCCACAGGGGGTTTCTCCTATAATTCACCCCTCCACTTT.

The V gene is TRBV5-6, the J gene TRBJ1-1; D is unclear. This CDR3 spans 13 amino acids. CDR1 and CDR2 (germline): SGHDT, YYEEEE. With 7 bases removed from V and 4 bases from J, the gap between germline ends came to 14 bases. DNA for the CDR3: TGTGCCAGCCTGCTTCGGGAAGTCACTGAAGCTTTCTTT. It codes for CASLLREVTEAFF.

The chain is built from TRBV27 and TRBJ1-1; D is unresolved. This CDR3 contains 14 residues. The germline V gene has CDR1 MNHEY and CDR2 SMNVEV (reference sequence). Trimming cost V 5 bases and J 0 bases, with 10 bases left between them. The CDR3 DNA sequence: TGTGCCAGCAGTCCATTCGACATGAACACTGAAGCTTTCTTT. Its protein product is CASSPFDMNTEAFF.

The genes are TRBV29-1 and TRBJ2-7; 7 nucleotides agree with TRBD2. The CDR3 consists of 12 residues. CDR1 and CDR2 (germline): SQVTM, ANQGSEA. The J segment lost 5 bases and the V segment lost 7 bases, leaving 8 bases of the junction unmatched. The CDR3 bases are TGCAGCGCCTGCCGGGGGGACGACGAGCAGTACTTC. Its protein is CSACRGDDEQYF.

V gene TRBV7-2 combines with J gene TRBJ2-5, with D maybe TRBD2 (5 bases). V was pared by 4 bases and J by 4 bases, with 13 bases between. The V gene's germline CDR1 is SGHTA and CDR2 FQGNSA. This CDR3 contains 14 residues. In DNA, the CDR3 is TGTGCCAGCAGCTGGGGTGGACGGGGAGAGACCCAGTACTTC. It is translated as CASSWGGRGETQYF.

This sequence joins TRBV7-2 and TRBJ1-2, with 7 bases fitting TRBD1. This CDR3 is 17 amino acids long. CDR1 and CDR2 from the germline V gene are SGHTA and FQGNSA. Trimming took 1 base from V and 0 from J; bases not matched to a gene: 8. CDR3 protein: CASSLVYARGTNYGYTF. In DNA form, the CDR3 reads TGTGCCAGCAGCTTAGTGTATGCCAGGGGGACTAACTATGGCTACACCTTC.

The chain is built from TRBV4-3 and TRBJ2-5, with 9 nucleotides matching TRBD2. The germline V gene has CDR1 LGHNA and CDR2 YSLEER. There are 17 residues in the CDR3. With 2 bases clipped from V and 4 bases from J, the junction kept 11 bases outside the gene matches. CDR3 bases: TGCGCCAGCAGCCAATCTTTCTCTAGCGGGGCCCCAGAGACCCAGTACTTC. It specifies CASSQSFSSGAPETQYF.

The CDR3 DNA reads as TGTGCCAGCAGCTTGGGACAGGCGGATACGCAGTATTTT. This encodes CASSLGQADTQYF. The chain has TRBV5-6 and TRBJ2-3, with a tentative D call TRBD1 (6 bases). This CDR3 region has 13 residues. Deletions cut 0 bases from V and 6 bases from J, with 8 bases between. CDR1 SGHDT and CDR2 YYEEEE come from the germline V gene. Using reference TRBV5-6 and TRBJ2-3 for the parts outside the CDR3, the full variable domain is DAGVTQSPTHLIKTRGQQVTLRCSPKSGHDTVSWYQQALGQGPQFIFQYYEEEERQRGNFPDRFSGHQFPNYSSELNVNALLLGDSALYLCASSLGQADTQYFGPGTRLTVL.

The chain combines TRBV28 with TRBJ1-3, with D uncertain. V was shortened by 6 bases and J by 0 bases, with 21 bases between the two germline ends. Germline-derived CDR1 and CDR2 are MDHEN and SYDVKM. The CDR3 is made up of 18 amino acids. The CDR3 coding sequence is TGTGCCAGCAGCCCCCTCGGACCGGGAAGAATCTCTGGAAACACCATATATTTT. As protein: CASSPLGPGRISGNTIYF.

CDR3 in DNA: TGTGCCTGGAGTTTACCGACAGGGCCGAATAGCAATCAGCCCCAGCATTTT. It codes for CAWSLPTGPNSNQPQHF. The chain recombines TRBV30 with TRBJ1-5; 7 nucleotides align to TRBD1. The length of the CDR3 is 17 residues. Germline loops: CDR1 GTSNPN, CDR2 SVGIG (reference sequence). Trimming cost V 2 bases and J 0 bases; bases outside gene matches: 10.

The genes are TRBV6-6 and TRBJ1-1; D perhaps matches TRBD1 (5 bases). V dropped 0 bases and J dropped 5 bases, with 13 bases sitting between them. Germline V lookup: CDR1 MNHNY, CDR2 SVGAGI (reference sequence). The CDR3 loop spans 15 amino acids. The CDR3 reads CASSYSSGEGTEAFF. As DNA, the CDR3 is TGTGCCAGCAGTTACTCGTCGGGGGAGGGAACTGAAGCTTTCTTT.

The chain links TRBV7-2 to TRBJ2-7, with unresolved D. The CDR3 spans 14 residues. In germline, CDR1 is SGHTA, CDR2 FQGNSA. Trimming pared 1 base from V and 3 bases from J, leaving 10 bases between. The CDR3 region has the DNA TGTGCCAGCAGCTTAGGAGCCAAGCGCTACGAGCAGTACTTC. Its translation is CASSLGAKRYEQYF.

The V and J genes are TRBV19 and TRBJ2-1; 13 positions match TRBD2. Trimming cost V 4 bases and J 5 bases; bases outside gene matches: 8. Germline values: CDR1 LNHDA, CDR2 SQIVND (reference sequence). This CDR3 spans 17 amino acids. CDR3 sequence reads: CASSTLAGGTVNNEQFF. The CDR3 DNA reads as TGTGCCAGTAGTACACTAGCGGGAGGGACCGTAAACAATGAGCAGTTCTTC.

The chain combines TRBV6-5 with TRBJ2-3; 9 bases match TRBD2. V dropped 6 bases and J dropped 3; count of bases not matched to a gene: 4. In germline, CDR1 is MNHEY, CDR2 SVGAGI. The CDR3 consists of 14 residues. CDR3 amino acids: CASRVLAGTDTQYF. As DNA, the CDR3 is TGTGCCAGCAGGGTCCTAGCGGGAACAGATACGCAGTATTTT.

CDR3 DNA sequence: TGTGCCAGCAGTACTAGCTCTGGGGGCTACAATGAGCAGTTCTTC. As protein: CASSTSSGGYNEQFF. The V gene is TRBV6-5, the J gene TRBJ2-1, with D perhaps TRBD2 (6 bases). Trimming removed 5 bases from V and 3 bases from J, with 14 bases in between. This CDR3 contains 15 residues. Germline-derived CDR1 and CDR2 are MNHEY and SVGAGI.